This TCR beta chain came from a study of regulatory T cells in long-lasting Graves disease. Study at large: Graves' patients with a new diagnosis had received antithyroid drugs under 3 months.

Time point reported: newly diagnosed GD, antithyroid drugs for less than 3 months. Construction of the TCR library relied on RNA isolated from PBMCs. According to the study, TCR beta libraries were built with iRepertoire HTBI primers and CDR3-region Arm-PCR. TCRdb analysed the multiplex PCR reads with MiXCR anew, one entry per CDR3 protein. This table has over 400,000 distinct CDR3 sequences, roughly 15% appearing once. This CDR3 is 13 amino acids long. The V gene's germline CDR1 is SGHTA and CDR2 FQGNSA. Trimming pared 2 bases from V and 4 bases from J, leaving 6 bases between. The same specimen was also included in a second study, on T cells in Graves' hyperthyroidism and ophthalmopathy. That publication notes: First-round RT-PCR with HTBI primers amplified the TCR CDR3 region.

This TCR was recovered from a woman aged 45-60 years with Graves disease. Sample: peripheral blood mononuclear cells (PBMCs), taken at new diagnosis, from a patient treated with antithyroid drugs. The V gene is TRBV7-2, the J gene TRBJ1-3; no reliable D call. CDR3 in amino acids: CASSLTNGNTIYF. The DNA for the CDR3 is TGTGCCAGCAGCTTAACCAACGGAAACACCATATATTTT.